The entry below describes one TCR beta chain. TCRdb's copy holds only in-frame clones and misses some; the assay was immunoSEQ multiplex PCR. This table holds tens of thousands of clones, approximately 97% found once. This record comes from a study of technical replicates of blood from a handful of donors. This sequence originates from a human donor in good health. The sample comprised T cells isolated from PBMCs.

CDR3 nucleotides: TGTGCTGGGGGCAGGCGATTATACAATGAGCAGTTCTTC. Translating it yields CAGGRRLYNEQFF. The chain has TRBV5-6 and TRBJ2-1; weak D call: TRBD1 (6 bases). Germline-derived CDR1 and CDR2 are SGHDT and YYEEEE. The CDR3 loop spans 13 amino acids.